This note documents a single T cell receptor beta chain sequence. Its antigen is undetermined. Treatment in this sample: oral pan-JAK inhibitor, 5-10 mg twice daily. Specimens obtained from alopecia areata patients comprised lesional scalp punch biopsies and peripheral blood. V lost 2 bases and J lost 1, with 8 bases in between. The CDR3 is 14 amino acids. Germline V gene sequence: CDR1 MGHDK, CDR2 SYGVNS. This entry belongs to a study of CD8+ T cells in alopecia areata. Study observations and caveats: Administration of tofacitinib significantly diminished scalp clonality and expanded CD8+ clones within the top 100. Higher clonality and more expanded CD8+ clones appeared in lesional than normal scalp. Persistence in scalp and blood during tofacitinib was observed for many expanded lesional clones.

Extraction and reverse transcription of RNA yielded cDNA as the sequencing template. The method was immunoSEQ multiplex PCR; TCRdb's version includes in-frame clones alone and lacks a portion of them. The table has 150,000 to 250,000 clones, 55% to 70% seen once; the top ten hold more than 5.5%. The sample in question was CD4+ T cells sorted from blood, obtained at week 24, from a patient treated with tofacitinib. This clonotype originated in a human donor with alopecia areata. V is TRBV25-1 and J is TRBJ2-5; D is ambiguous. The CDR3 is CASSEVRTQETQYF. The CDR3 coding sequence is TGTGCCAGCAGTGAAGTTCGAACCCAAGAGACCCAGTACTTC.